The sequence of this T cell receptor beta chain was determined in a study of human T cells and chemical hapten exposure. As for time point: pre-sensitization, week 0. The treatment was: therapeutic diphenylcyclopropenone sensitization with weekly scalp DPC. This CDR3 region has 13 residues. Germline assignment: CDR1 MNHEY and CDR2 SVGAGI. The ends were cut back, 6 bases at V and 4 bases at J, with 12 bases in the middle. For the library, individual cDNA molecules each received unique molecular identifiers. TCRdb fed the RACE reads into MiXCR, producing one record per CDR3 protein. The profile covers more than 250,000 distinct CDR3 sequences, with about 8.1% appearing a single time and 2.3% taken by the ten largest.

This chain connects TRBV6-5 to TRBJ1-1, with a possible D match to TRBD1 (5 bases). The TCR sequence derives from a woman between 40 and 50 years old with alopecia areata. Some clones in this sample may be carry-over from other donors' samples. Sequences were derived from whole blood, sampled in connection with sensitization to the hapten diphenylcyclopropenone (DPC). CDR3: CASRKGHLTEAFF. The CDR3 DNA reads as TGTGCCAGCAGGAAAGGACACCTCACTGAAGCTTTCTTT.